This T cell receptor beta chain was recorded in a study of CD8 T cells in ankylosing spondylitis. Study-level points and caveats: Clones linked to the disease showed a CD8+ phenotype. They occurred at relatively low frequencies in peripheral blood. Earlier authors reported some of these motif variants in reactive arthritis synovial fluid and blood. What appeared characteristic of ankylosing spondylitis blood was a TCR beta motif of eight highly homologous variants.

Libraries for TCR beta were made by quantitative 5'-RACE with molecular barcodes. MiXCR, applied by TCRdb to the 5' RACE reads, yields one record per CDR3 protein. In the table there are over 600,000 distinct CDR3 sequences, around 17% of which are singletons. Germline V CDR1 and CDR2: SGHDT, YYEEEE. The CDR3 length is 16 residues. Trimming shortened V by 1 base and J by 9 bases, and 17 bases separated the two germline ends. Details on this clonotype: Its antigen remains unknown.

Sequencing was performed on blood, either unsorted or a sorted T cell fraction (not recorded which). This sequence joins TRBV5-6 and TRBJ1-6; possible D gene TRBD1, 5 bases. The receptor was derived from a male donor with ankylosing spondylitis. This chain's CDR3 is CASSLNLGRAVSPLHF. For the CDR3, the DNA is TGTGCCAGCAGCTTGAATCTCGGCAGGGCGGTTTCACCCCTCCACTTT.